Each of the 26 T cell receptor beta chains below was sequenced from the same sample in a study of blood T cell repertoires in COVID-19. Only in-frame clones appear in the TCRdb table, and some are missing; sequencing was by immunoSEQ multiplex PCR. The data hold roughly 55,000 clones, with 80% to 95% observed a single time. The sequenced sample was peripheral blood. These receptors came from a human donor with active COVID-19. The donor label of this sample is uncertain.

This rearrangement joins TRBV5-1 to TRBJ2-1; 9 bases are shared with TRBD2. In germline, CDR1 is SGHRS, CDR2 YFSETQ. This CDR3 has 17 amino acids. With V trimmed by 5 bases and J by 1 base, 10 bases remained unmatched. The CDR3 bases are TGCGCCAGCAGGGTTGGACTAGCGCCAACTTCCTACAATGAGCAGTTCTTC. Encoded protein: CASRVGLAPTSYNEQFF.

This chain links TRBV5-4 with TRBJ2-1, with 7 bases fitting TRBD2. With V trimmed by 1 base and J by 12 bases, 4 bases remained unmatched. From germline, CDR1 is SGHNT and CDR2 YYREEE (reference sequence). The CDR3 is made up of 12 amino acids. The CDR3 loop reads CASSLRWGGQFF. In nucleotides, the CDR3 is TGTGCCAGCAGCTTGAGGTGGGGGGGGCAGTTCTTC.

The chain couples TRBV5-1 to TRBJ2-1; a possible D gene is TRBD1 (7 bases). Germline V gene data show CDR1 as SGHRS and CDR2 as YFSETQ. The CDR3 totals 15 residues. The V end was cut by 1 base, the J end by 7 bases, with 15 bases between. The CDR3 loop reads CASSLTAGGLNEQFF. The CDR3 DNA reads as TGCGCCAGCAGCTTGACAGCAGGGGGGCTAAATGAGCAGTTCTTC.

The chain links TRBV4-1 to TRBJ2-1; 8 bases map to TRBD1. Germline V gene sequence: CDR1 MGHRA, CDR2 YSYEKL. The CDR3 is 14 residues long. The V segment lost 2 bases and the J segment 4 bases; nucleotides outside the gene matches: 1. DNA for the CDR3: TGCGCCAGCAGCCAACAGGGGGCGTACAATGAGCAGTTCTTC. This sequence encodes CASSQQGAYNEQFF.

CDR3 amino acids: CASSYRTGGYNEQFF. The CDR3 DNA follows: TGTGCCAGCAGTTATCGGACAGGGGGCTACAATGAGCAGTTCTTC. The chain carries TRBV6-5 and TRBJ2-1; 10 nucleotides agree with TRBD1. The CDR3 is made up of 15 amino acids. V was clipped by 3 bases and J by 3 bases; unmatched bases: 2. CDR1 is MNHEY and CDR2 is SVGAGI in the germline V gene.

There are a few counts of this clone. The gene calls are TRBV6-6 and TRBJ1-5, with D unclear. Trimming removed 7 bases at V and 7 bases at J, with 14 bases between. This CDR3 spans 13 amino acids. Germline lookup yields CDR1 MNHNY and CDR2 SVGAGI (reference sequence). As DNA, the CDR3 is TGTGCCAGCACCGCGTGGGGAGACCAGCCCCAGCATTTT. As protein: CASTAWGDQPQHF.

The chain recombines TRBV4-2 with TRBJ1-2; D perhaps matches TRBD1 (6 bases). CDR3 size: 14 residues. The germline V gene encodes CDR1 LGHNA and CDR2 YNFKEQ. Trimming cost V 0 bases and J 10 bases, with 15 bases left between them. The DNA for the CDR3 is TGTGCCAGCAGCCAAGATCAGGGGAAGGGTACCTACACCTTC. The encoded protein is CASSQDQGKGTYTF.

This clone was detected once. This chain joins TRBV7-2 and TRBJ2-5, with a tentative D call TRBD2 (7 bases). Trimming left V 8 bases short and J 1 base short, with 20 bases between. Looked up from germline, CDR1 is SGHTA and CDR2 is FQGNSA. The CDR3 covers 16 residues. The chain's CDR3 is CASHPGVGGAQETQYF. For the CDR3, the DNA is TGTGCCAGCCACCCGGGGGTGGGGGGGGCCCAAGAGACCCAGTACTTC.

The chain employs TRBV28 and TRBJ1-4; D is possibly TRBD1 (6 bases). Germline CDR1 is MDHEN and CDR2 is SYDVKM. The ends were cut back, 8 bases at V and 8 bases at J, with 12 bases in the middle. The CDR3 is made up of 12 amino acids. CDR3 sequence: CASVPGGEKLFF. CDR3 coding DNA: TGTGCCAGCGTTCCGGGGGGCGAAAAACTGTTTTTT.

The chain employs TRBV7-2 and TRBJ1-6, with D maybe TRBD1 (6 bases). This CDR3 is 17 amino acids long. Germline assignment: CDR1 SGHTA and CDR2 FQGNSA. V shed 3 bases and J shed 3 bases, with 15 bases lying between them. The DNA for the CDR3 is TGTGCCAGCAGCTTCCTAACAGGGCTGTTCTATAATTCACCCCTCCACTTT. It translates to CASSFLTGLFYNSPLHF.

The rearrangement links TRBV9 to TRBJ2-2, with TRBD2 matching over 10 bases. Germline trimming cut 0 bases from V and 0 bases from J; bases unmatched to any gene: 5. The CDR3 contains 18 residues. CDR1 is SGDLS, CDR2 YYNGEE, per germline. The CDR3 nucleotides are TGTGCCAGCAGCGTAGGGGTAGCGGGGGGACCGAACACCGGGGAGCTGTTTTTT. Its protein product is CASSVGVAGGPNTGELFF.

The rearrangement joins TRBV7-9 to TRBJ1-6, with 7 bases that match TRBD1. Looked up from germline, CDR1 is SEHNR and CDR2 is FQNEAQ (reference sequence). V was pared by 4 bases and J by 11 bases, with 14 bases of the junction left unmatched. CDR3 length: 16 amino acids. The DNA for the CDR3 is TGTGCCAGCAGCTCATTGACAGGGTTTCTTCATCCACCCCTCCACTTT. This sequence encodes CASSSLTGFLHPPLHF.

The chain is built from TRBV10-1 and TRBJ2-3; D possibly corresponds to TRBD2 (6 bases). Trimming cost V 5 bases and J 2 bases, with 14 bases left between them. In germline, CDR1 is WNHNN, CDR2 SYGVQD (reference sequence). This CDR3 has 15 amino acids. The CDR3 reads CASSRGGTLTDTQYF. The CDR3 DNA follows: TGCGCCAGCAGTCGGGGCGGGACGCTCACAGATACGCAGTATTTT.

This clone has a single count. The chain joins TRBV28 to TRBJ1-2; tentatively, D is TRBD1 (5 bases). Trimming removed 3 bases from V and 7 bases from J, with 9 bases in between. The germline gives CDR1 MDHEN, CDR2 SYDVKM. The CDR3 is 12 amino acids. The CDR3 bases are TGTGCCAGCAGTTTTAAGGGGTTTGGCTACACCTTC. Amino acids: CASSFKGFGYTF.

This clone is medium-sized in the sample. The rearrangement uses TRBV7-2 and TRBJ1-5, with a tentative D call TRBD1 (5 bases). The germline V gene has CDR1 SGHTA and CDR2 FQGNSA. V was trimmed by 5 bases and J by 1 base, leaving 9 bases between them. The CDR3 has 14 residues. The CDR3, as DNA: TGTGCCAGCAGCCCGACAGTCAGCAATCAGCCCCAGCATTTT. As protein: CASSPTVSNQPQHF. Complete variable domain (other parts from reference TRBV7-2 and TRBJ1-5): GAGVSQSPSNKVTEKGKDVELRCDPISGHTALYWYRQSLGQGLEFLIYFQGNSAPDKSGLPSDRFSAERTGGSVSTLTIQRTQQEDSAVYLCASSPTVSNQPQHFGDGTRLSIL.

CDR3 region: CATSVLPQGASSYEQYF. CDR3 DNA sequence: TGTGCCACCAGTGTACTGCCGCAGGGGGCCAGCTCCTACGAGCAGTACTTC. V is TRBV24-1 and J is TRBJ2-7; 8 bases fit TRBD1. The CDR3 covers 17 residues. Germline-derived CDR1 and CDR2 are KGHDR and SFDVKD. Trimming at V came to 5 bases and at J to 0 bases, leaving 11 bases not matched to a gene.

This chain links TRBV7-2 with TRBJ2-3; 10 bases line up with TRBD2. The germline V gene encodes CDR1 SGHTA and CDR2 FQGNSA. V lost 4 bases, J lost 6 bases, and 4 bases stayed unmatched. The length of the CDR3 is 14 residues. CDR3 amino acids: CASSSLSGGDTQYF. The CDR3, as DNA: TGTGCCAGCAGCTCCCTTAGCGGGGGGGATACGCAGTATTTT.

The CDR3 DNA is TGTGCCAGCAGCCCACCCGGGACAGCTAACTATGGCTACACCTTC. This gives the protein CASSPPGTANYGYTF. The chain is built from TRBV2 and TRBJ1-2, with TRBD1 matching 7 bases. Germline CDR1 SNHLY, CDR2 FYNNEI. The V and J ends lost 6 bases and 0 bases, in that order; junction bases with no gene match: 7. The length of the CDR3 is 15 residues.

This clone was counted a single time. The rearrangement links TRBV3-1 (or the pseudogene TRBV3-2) to TRBJ2-7; D may be TRBD2 (6 bases). CDR1 is LGHDT, CDR2 YNNKEL, per germline (reference sequence). There are 18 residues in the CDR3. V lost 3 bases and J 1 base, leaving 22 bases between the germline ends. DNA for the CDR3: TGTGCCAGCAGCCATTCTACCTCTTGGGCGGGGAAATCCTACGAGCAGTACTTC. This gives the protein CASSHSTSWAGKSYEQYF.

This clone was seen only once. The chain employs TRBV24-1 and TRBJ2-5; tentative D call: TRBD1 (6 bases). This CDR3 has 15 residues. Trimming took off 4 bases at V and 5 bases at J, with 16 bases between the two ends. Germline loops: CDR1 KGHDR, CDR2 SFDVKD. CDR3 DNA: TGTGCCACCAGTGACGGCAGGGGAGTACGCGAGACCCAGTACTTC. Protein product: CATSDGRGVRETQYF.

The chain uses TRBV28 and TRBJ2-1; TRBD2 aligns across 7 bases. V was pared by 6 bases and J by 2 bases, with 7 bases of the junction left unmatched. Germline V gene data show CDR1 as MDHEN and CDR2 as SYDVKM. The CDR3 is made up of 15 amino acids. This CDR3 is CASSSSGITYNEQFF. CDR3 nucleotide sequence: TGTGCCAGCAGCTCCAGCGGGATTACCTACAATGAGCAGTTCTTC.

V gene TRBV29-1 combines with J gene TRBJ2-1; TRBD2 matches at 10 bases. J gave up 1 base and V 5 bases, and 2 bases lay outside the gene matches. This CDR3 has 14 residues. CDR1 SQVTM and CDR2 ANQGSEA come from the germline V gene. In DNA form, the CDR3 reads TGCAGCGTTCGGACTAGCGGATCCTACAATGAGCAGTTCTTC. The encoded protein is CSVRTSGSYNEQFF.

This clone was recorded once. This chain joins TRBV7-8 and TRBJ1-5, with 9 bases aligning to TRBD1. The V segment lost 1 base and the J segment 11 bases; nucleotides outside the gene matches: 6. Germline assignment: CDR1 SGHVS and CDR2 FQNEAQ. This CDR3 is built from 14 residues. The CDR3 loop reads CASSLGTGEQAQHF. DNA for the CDR3: TGTGCCAGCAGCTTAGGGACAGGGGAACAAGCCCAGCATTTT.

In this sample, this clone turned up once. V gene TRBV7-2 combines with J gene TRBJ1-4; 7 bases line up with TRBD1. Germline CDR1 reads SGHTA; CDR2 reads FQGNSA. After removal of 5 bases from V and 8 bases from J, the junction contained 8 bases not matched to a gene. The CDR3 has 14 amino acids. The CDR3 DNA sequence: TGTGCCAGCAGCAACAGGGGCTGGGGGGAAAAACTGTTTTTT. Translation gives CASSNRGWGEKLFF.

This clone is a singleton in its sample. V and J are TRBV10-3 and TRBJ1-2, with D possibly being TRBD1 (6 bases). This CDR3 comprises 13 residues. Trimming pared 7 bases from V and 3 bases from J, leaving 12 bases between. Germline V CDR1 and CDR2: ENHRY, SYGVKD. The CDR3 nucleotides read TGTGCCATCACTCCTTCAGGGGACTATGGCTACACCTTC. Its translation is CAITPSGDYGYTF.

The chain links TRBV20-1 to TRBJ2-3; D is uncertain. The CDR3 has 11 amino acids. Between the trimmed V and J ends, which lost 8 bases and 2 bases, there was a span of 8 bases. Germline assignment: CDR1 DFQATT and CDR2 SNEGSKA (reference sequence). The CDR3 spells CSTFYTDTQYF. CDR3 in DNA: TGCAGTACATTTTACACAGATACGCAGTATTTT.